A selection of T cell receptor beta chains follows, all from one sample in a study of shared clonotypes between healthy human individuals. Some clones are missing from TCRdb's copy, which holds only in-frame ones; the method was immunoSEQ multiplex PCR. The table has roughly 2.6 million clones, about 92% seen once; the top ten hold around 0.15%. The material sequenced was naive CD4+ T cells sorted from blood. Every receptor here comes from a young man in good health. The CDR3 runs from the conserved cysteine through the conserved F or W. The D gene is left open where the match is weak. The listing skips clone size in some rows; elsewhere it reads once, few, many or a size class.

v_gene: TRBV30; abundance: NA; j_gene: TRBJ1-1; d_gene: NA; CDR3nt: TGTGCCTGGAGTGGAGGGGGAACTGAAGCTTTCTTT; CDR3aa: CAWSGGGTEAFF
v_gene: TRBV20-1; abundance: NA; j_gene: TRBJ2-7; d_gene: TRBD2; CDR3nt: TGCAGTGCCAGAGCGGGAGTGGAGCAGTACTTC; CDR3aa: CSARAGVEQYF
v_gene: TRBV21-1; abundance: NA; j_gene: TRBJ2-7; d_gene: NA; CDR3nt: TGTGCCAGCAGCAGTGAGACTCCTGAACTCTCTGTCTACGAGCAGTACTTC; CDR3aa: CASSSETPELSVYEQYF
v_gene: TRBV7-8; abundance: NA; j_gene: TRBJ2-7; d_gene: NA; CDR3nt: TGTGCCAGCAGCTTAGGTAGCGTATACGAGCAGTACTTC; CDR3aa: CASSLGSVYEQYF
v_gene: TRBV20-1; abundance: once; j_gene: TRBJ2-7; d_gene: NA; CDR3nt: TGCAGTGCCCGCTACGAGCAGTACTTC; CDR3aa: CSARYEQYF
v_gene: TRBV5-4; abundance: NA; j_gene: TRBJ2-1; d_gene: NA; CDR3nt: TGTGCCAGCAGCTTGGCACTTACGAACAATGAGCAGTTCTTC; CDR3aa: CASSLALTNNEQFF
v_gene: TRBV2; abundance: NA; j_gene: TRBJ1-5; d_gene: TRBD1; CDR3nt: TGTGCCAGCAATAACAGGGGGCCCGAGCAGCCCCAGCATTTT; CDR3aa: CASNNRGPEQPQHF
v_gene: TRBV6-5; abundance: few; j_gene: TRBJ2-5; d_gene: NA; CDR3nt: TGTGCCAGCACAACGGGGAAGACCCAGTACTTC; CDR3aa: CASTTGKTQYF
v_gene: TRBV7-2; abundance: NA; j_gene: TRBJ2-5; d_gene: NA; CDR3nt: TGTGCCAGCAGCTGGGGCCCGGGGGAGACCCAGTACTTC; CDR3aa: CASSWGPGETQYF
v_gene: TRBV10-1; abundance: few; j_gene: TRBJ1-6; d_gene: TRBD1; CDR3nt: TGCGCCAGCAGGAGGGACAGCAGATCACCCCTCCACTTT; CDR3aa: CASRRDSRSPLHF
v_gene: TRBV7-2; abundance: NA; j_gene: TRBJ2-5; d_gene: TRBD2; CDR3nt: TGTGCCAGCAGCTTAGGTACTAGCGGGGACGCCCAAGAGACCCAGTACTTC; CDR3aa: CASSLGTSGDAQETQYF